What follows are 10 T cell receptor beta chains derived from one specimen sequenced in a study of blood T cells in healthy people across ages. With a J-beta primer mix and a sample-barcoded 5' primer, a second PCR ran about 7 to 11 cycles. TCRdb re-analysed the 5' RACE reads in MiXCR, keeping a single row per CDR3 protein. The sample consists of 540,000 or so distinct CDR3 sequences, less than 25% of them appearing once. The same sample was also studied in work on T cells of mothers and their children.

The specimen sequenced was blood. The receptors originated from a boy under 18 in good health.

The CDR3 region is CASSLAWDNQPQHF. The CDR3 region has the DNA TGTGCCAGCTCCCTCGCCTGGGACAATCAGCCCCAGCATTTT. The chain is built from TRBV18 and TRBJ1-5; D is unclear. This CDR3 comprises 14 residues. V lost 6 bases, J lost 3 bases, and 12 bases lay in between. Germline V gives CDR1 KGHSH, CDR2 LQKENI.

This clonotype has only a few counts. The genes are TRBV7-9 and TRBJ1-4; weak D call: TRBD1 (6 bases). Trimming stripped 4 bases from V and 6 bases from J, with 15 bases between. Germline-derived CDR1 and CDR2 are SEHNR and FQNEAQ (reference sequence). The CDR3 contains 15 residues. The CDR3: CASSSGRGYDEKLFF. Written as DNA, the CDR3 is TGTGCCAGCAGCTCGGGGAGGGGGTATGATGAAAAACTGTTTTTT.

Many counts were recorded for this clonotype. The chain is built from TRBV29-1 and TRBJ2-4; TRBD2 might be the D (5 bases). Between the trimmed V and J ends, which lost 7 bases and 10 bases, there was a span of 14 bases. The germline V gene has CDR1 SQVTM and CDR2 ANQGSEA. The CDR3 has 11 residues. As DNA, the CDR3 is TGCAGCGCCCCGGTTAGGGAGATTCAGTACTTC. Residues: CSAPVREIQYF.

This rearrangement joins TRBV20-1 to TRBJ2-5; D perhaps matches TRBD1 (5 bases). Germline V lookup: CDR1 DFQATT, CDR2 SNEGSKA (reference sequence). V lost 1 base and J lost 0, with 18 bases in between. This CDR3 is 17 amino acids long. In DNA, the CDR3 is TGCAGTGCTAGAGGCCCCCCAGGGTATCGAGACCAAGAGACCCAGTACTTC. It encodes CSARGPPGYRDQETQYF.

At least ten counts were recorded for this clonotype. The V call is TRBV10-3, the J call TRBJ2-1; D might be TRBD1 or TRBD2, each matching 5 bases. CDR1 and CDR2 (germline): ENHRY, SYGVKD. The V end was cut by 11 bases, the J end by 4 bases, with 15 bases between. The CDR3 consists of 13 residues. The CDR3 reads CAAGDRLYNEQFF. CDR3 bases: TGTGCCGCCGGGGACCGTCTTTACAATGAGCAGTTCTTC.

The chain links TRBV7-2 to TRBJ1-2; no reliable D call. Germline CDR1 reads SGHTA; CDR2 reads FQGNSA. Deletions cut 1 base from V and 10 bases from J, with 22 bases between. There are 16 residues in the CDR3. The CDR3: CASSLVLPGDGGAYTF. The CDR3 DNA is TGTGCCAGCAGCTTAGTCTTGCCCGGGGATGGCGGTGCCTACACCTTC. Together with reference TRBV7-2 and TRBJ1-2, the CDR3 gives the full variable domain: GAGVSQSPSNKVTEKGKDVELRCDPISGHTALYWYRQSLGQGLEFLIYFQGNSAPDKSGLPSDRFSAERTGGSVSTLTIQRTQQEDSAVYLCASSLVLPGDGGAYTFGSGTRLTVV.

The rearrangement uses TRBV27 and TRBJ1-1; D remains unclear. The CDR3 is 15 amino acids. CDR1 MNHEY and CDR2 SMNVEV come from the germline V gene (reference sequence). Trimming shortened V by 2 bases and J by 1 base, and 11 bases separated the two germline ends. The CDR3 region is CASSLGSPGNTEAFF. The CDR3 DNA sequence: TGTGCCAGCAGTTTAGGCAGTCCAGGGAACACTGAAGCTTTCTTT.

This sequence joins TRBV9 and TRBJ1-2; D gene unclear. Trimming left V 4 bases short and J 0 bases short, with 13 bases between. Germline values: CDR1 SGDLS, CDR2 YYNGEE. The CDR3 is made up of 15 amino acids. The CDR3 nucleotides read TGTGCCAGCAGCACCCGCCTAACGACTAACTATGGCTACACCTTC. Amino acids: CASSTRLTTNYGYTF. The entire variable domain, with the rest obtained from reference TRBV9 and TRBJ1-2, is as follows: DSGVTQTPKHLITATGQRVTLRCSPRSGDLSVYWYQQSLDQGLQFLIQYYNGEERAKGNILERFSAQQFPDLHSELNLSSLELGDSALYFCASSTRLTTNYGYTFGSGTRLTVV.

There are a few counts of this clonotype. The chain uses TRBV5-1 and TRBJ1-4, with D tentatively TRBD1 (6 bases). V lost 2 bases and J 7 bases, leaving 12 bases between the germline ends. The V gene's germline CDR1 is SGHRS and CDR2 YFSETQ. CDR3 length: 14 amino acids. In nucleotides, the CDR3 is TGCGCCAGCAGCTTAGCCGCCAGGGGTGAAAAACTGTTTTTT. Translation: CASSLAARGEKLFF.

The gene calls are TRBV6-1 and TRBJ2-2; D might be TRBD1 (6 bases). There are 13 residues in the CDR3. CDR1 and CDR2 from the germline V gene are MNHNS and SASEGT. V gave up 8 bases and J gave up 6 bases, with 13 bases separating them. CDR3 in amino acids: CASFTGSAGELFF. CDR3 DNA sequence: TGTGCCAGCTTCACAGGGTCCGCCGGGGAGCTGTTTTTT.